The 21 T cell receptor beta chains listed next were all sequenced from one sample in a study of Graves' ophthalmopathy and Graves' hyperthyroidism. For repertoire sequencing, the TCR beta CDR3 regions were amplified from RNA transcripts. First-round RT-PCR used HTBI primers; second-round multiplex PCR followed. TCRdb recomputed calls from the multiplex PCR reads with MiXCR, one row per CDR3 protein. The sample carries hundreds of thousands of distinct CDR3 sequences, about 24% recorded once. Sequencing used peripheral blood. The source is a woman aged 18 to 35 with stable Graves' hyperthyroidism. Some clones in this sample may be carry-over from other donors' samples.

This rearrangement joins TRBV6-1 to TRBJ2-7; TRBD1 agrees at 10 bases. CDR1 is MNHNS, CDR2 SASEGT, per germline. This CDR3 is built from 14 residues. J was trimmed by 7 bases and V by 7 bases; bases with no gene match: 10. The CDR3 sequence is CASTLGTGAGEQYF. DNA for the CDR3: TGTGCCAGCACCCTGGGGACAGGGGCGGGGGAGCAGTACTTC.

This clonotype has a count of ten or more. V usage is TRBV12-3 or TRBV12-4 and J usage is TRBJ1-2; a possible D gene is TRBD1 (6 bases). Trimming took 2 bases from V and 5 from J, leaving 9 bases between them. CDR3 size: 13 residues. CDR3: CASSLRGLYGYTF. Written as DNA, the CDR3 is TGTGCCAGCAGTTTACGGGGGCTGTATGGCTACACCTTC.

In this sample, this clonotype turned up many times. The chain couples TRBV20-1 to TRBJ2-4, with 10 bases identical to TRBD2. The trim removed 5 bases at V and 8 bases at J, leaving 3 bases unmatched. Germline CDR1 reads DFQATT; CDR2 reads SNEGSKA (reference sequence). The CDR3 consists of 12 residues. CDR3 sequence (DNA): TGCAGTGCTCCTAGCGGGAGTGACATTCAGTACTTC. Encoded protein: CSAPSGSDIQYF.

In this sample, this clonotype turned up many times. The chain combines TRBV14 with TRBJ1-6, with D possibly being TRBD1 (5 bases). The V gene lost 0 bases and the J gene lost 10 bases, with 7 bases spanning the gap. Germline CDR1 and CDR2: SGHDN and FVKESK. This CDR3 has 13 amino acids. This CDR3 is CASSQEGHSPLHF. The CDR3 DNA is TGTGCCAGCAGCCAAGAGGGGCACTCACCCCTCCACTTT.

This chain uses TRBV6-1 with TRBJ1-5, with D perhaps matching TRBD1 (6 bases). This CDR3 is built from 16 residues. CDR1 is MNHNS and CDR2 is SASEGT in the germline V gene. Trimming left V 8 bases short and J 3 bases short, with 20 bases between. The CDR3 coding sequence is TGTGCCAGCGGCAATTGGTGGGGGGCGTTCAATCAGCCCCAGCATTTT. Encoded protein: CASGNWWGAFNQPQHF.

This clonotype was detected many times. This rearrangement joins TRBV4-1 to TRBJ2-2; TRBD2 is a possible D gene (7 bases). Trimming shortened V by 5 bases and J by 5 bases, and 12 bases separated the two germline ends. CDR3 size: 14 residues. From germline, CDR1 is MGHRA and CDR2 YSYEKL. CDR3 in DNA: TGCGCCAGCAGCTGGGCGGGGGCGACCGGGGAGCTGTTTTTT. Its protein is CASSWAGATGELFF.

This clonotype showed up many times. The genes are TRBV6-1 and TRBJ1-6; TRBD1 might be the D (5 bases). The CDR3 length is 13 residues. Per germline, CDR1 MNHNS and CDR2 SASEGT. The germline V and J ends were trimmed by 8 bases and 10 bases, with 15 bases remaining between them. DNA for the CDR3: TGTGCCAGCGGAGAGGGGATTCGGTCACCCCTCCACTTT. Its translation is CASGEGIRSPLHF.

This clonotype occurred a few times. CDR3 loop: CASSISWLAKNIQYF. As DNA, the CDR3 is TGTGCCAGTAGTATATCATGGCTAGCCAAAAACATTCAGTACTTC. The chain links TRBV19 to TRBJ2-4; D remains ambiguous. Looked up from germline, CDR1 is LNHDA and CDR2 is SQIVND (reference sequence). This CDR3 contains 15 residues. The germline V and J ends were trimmed by 2 bases and 0 bases, with 8 bases remaining between them.

This clonotype was counted many times. DNA of the CDR3: TGCAGTGCTAGGGTAGCGACGACCTACGAGCAGTACTTC. It encodes CSARVATTYEQYF. The chain uses TRBV20-1 and TRBJ2-7; D perhaps matches TRBD2 (5 bases). CDR3 length equals 13 residues. Trimming removed 3 bases at V and 2 bases at J, with 11 bases between. Germline V gene sequence: CDR1 DFQATT, CDR2 SNEGSKA (reference sequence).

The sample holds many counts of this clonotype. The chain couples TRBV12-3 or TRBV12-4 to TRBJ2-5; D possibly corresponds to TRBD2 (7 bases). The germline V and J ends were trimmed by 4 bases and 3 bases, with 15 bases remaining between them. The CDR3 sequence is 15 residues long. CDR3 in amino acids: CASSWGGAPKETQYF. In DNA form, the CDR3 reads TGTGCCAGCAGTTGGGGGGGGGCCCCAAAAGAGACCCAGTACTTC.

This clonotype was seen many times. The gene calls are TRBV28 and TRBJ1-5; 8 bases fit TRBD1. CDR3 size: 15 residues. The germline V gene has CDR1 MDHEN and CDR2 SYDVKM. Germline trimming cut 4 bases from V and 6 bases from J; bases unmatched to any gene: 8. The DNA of the CDR3 is TGTGCCAGCAGTTGGGGGGAAACAGGGGGTCAGCCCCAGCATTTT. The encoded protein is CASSWGETGGQPQHF.

This clonotype has at least ten counts. One end of the junction fails to match germline, which may point to a read error. V usage is TRBV5-1 and J usage is TRBJ1-1; TRBD1 is a possible D gene (6 bases). This CDR3 region has 13 residues. Germline CDR1 and CDR2: SGHRS and YFSETQ. The CDR3 region has the DNA TGCGCCAGCAGCGATAACAGGGTTACTGAAGCCTTCTTT. Its protein product is CASSDNRVTEAFF.

This clonotype was counted a few times. This rearrangement joins TRBV30 to TRBJ2-1, with D perhaps assigned TRBD1 or TRBD2 (5 bases each). Trimming pared 4 bases from V and 4 bases from J, leaving 17 bases between. This CDR3 comprises 15 residues. Germline loops: CDR1 GTSNPN, CDR2 SVGIG (reference sequence). In nucleotides, the CDR3 is TGTGCCTGGATACTAGGGCAGGGTGTATACAATGAGCAGTTCTTC. Residues: CAWILGQGVYNEQFF.

This clonotype was seen at least ten times. The rearrangement links TRBV20-1 to TRBJ1-6; perhaps TRBD1 as D (5 bases). The CDR3 loop spans 13 amino acids. Trimming removed 3 bases at V and 7 bases at J, with 10 bases between. Germline V gene sequence: CDR1 DFQATT, CDR2 SNEGSKA (reference sequence). CDR3 nucleotide sequence: TGCAGTGCTAGGGGGGAGGCAAATTCACCCCTCCACTTT. This encodes CSARGEANSPLHF.

With regard to this clonotype: At one end the junction does not follow the germline gene, possibly because of a read error. The chain is built from TRBV12-3 or TRBV12-4 and TRBJ2-2; 8 bases are a match to TRBD2. The CDR3 length is 16 residues. The CDR3 bases are TGTGCCAGCAGCCCCCGGGGGGGGGCCTTGTCCGGGGAGCTGCTTTTT. It yields the protein CASSPRGGALSGELLF.

The table lists this clonotype with a few counts. The chain carries TRBV6-1 and TRBJ2-2; no clear D. The CDR3 runs 11 residues. From germline, CDR1 is MNHNS and CDR2 SASEGT. V gave up 9 bases and J gave up 4 bases, with 6 bases separating them. This CDR3 is CASLFTGELFF. DNA of the CDR3: TGTGCCAGTTTATTCACCGGGGAGCTGTTTTTT.

As regards this clonotype: A read error may be the cause here, since a much bigger clone is one base away. This chain joins TRBV19 and TRBJ1-2; 9 bases fit TRBD1. Losses at the gene ends were 9 bases for V and 4 bases for J; bases not matched to a gene: 15. The V gene's germline CDR1 is LNHDA and CDR2 SQIVND (reference sequence). This CDR3 has 16 residues. The CDR3 nucleotides read TGTGCCAGCCGCGGTACAGGGGGCGACTTAATCTATGGCTACACCTTC. This gives the protein CASRGTGGDLIYGYTF.

The chain combines TRBV19 with TRBJ2-7, with D hard to call. The CDR3 covers 16 residues. The V gene lost 3 bases and the J gene lost 5 bases, with 20 bases spanning the gap. Germline values: CDR1 LNHDA, CDR2 SQIVND (reference sequence). The CDR3 DNA reads as TGTGCCAGTAGTATTAGGTATGGCCACCCGGTCAACGAGCAGTACTTC. Amino acids: CASSIRYGHPVNEQYF.

This clonotype occurred a few times. This sequence joins TRBV4-1 and TRBJ2-3; 10 nucleotides match TRBD1. V lost 4 bases, J lost 5 bases, and 15 bases stayed unmatched. From germline, CDR1 is MGHRA and CDR2 YSYEKL. This CDR3 has 18 residues. The CDR3 sequence: CASSLASTGGGGGDTQYF. CDR3 nucleotide sequence: TGCGCCAGCAGCCTGGCATCGACAGGGGGCGGGGGAGGAGATACGCAGTATTTT.

This clonotype showed up many times. CDR3 sequence: CASSWAYGAEAFF. The CDR3 DNA follows: TGTGCCAGCAGTTGGGCATATGGGGCTGAAGCTTTCTTT. The J gene is TRBJ1-1, the V gene TRBV27; no reliable D call. The CDR3 contains 13 residues. Between the trimmed V and J ends, which lost 4 bases and 6 bases, there was a span of 12 bases. Germline assignment: CDR1 MNHEY and CDR2 SMNVEV (reference sequence).

This clonotype occurred a few times. The chain uses TRBV20-1 and TRBJ1-5; perhaps TRBD1 as D (5 bases). The CDR3 spans 12 residues. The V end lost 4 bases, the J end lost 2 bases, and 6 bases lay between the germline ends. Germline-derived CDR1 and CDR2 are DFQATT and SNEGSKA (reference sequence). For the CDR3, the DNA is TGCAGTGCTACACAGGGCAATCAGCCCCAGCATTTT. The encoded protein is CSATQGNQPQHF.